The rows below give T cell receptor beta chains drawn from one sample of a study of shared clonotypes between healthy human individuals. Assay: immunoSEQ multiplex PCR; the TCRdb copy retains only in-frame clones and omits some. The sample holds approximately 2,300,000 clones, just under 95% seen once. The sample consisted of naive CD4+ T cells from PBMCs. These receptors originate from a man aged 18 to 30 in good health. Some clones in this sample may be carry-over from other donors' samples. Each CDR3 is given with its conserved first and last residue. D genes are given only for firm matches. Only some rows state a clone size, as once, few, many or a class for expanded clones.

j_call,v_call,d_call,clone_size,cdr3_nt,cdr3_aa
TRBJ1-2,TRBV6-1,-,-,TGTGCCAGCAGTGAATTTGGGCCGGCCTATGGCTACACCTTC,CASSEFGPAYGYTF
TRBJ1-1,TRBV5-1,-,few,TGCGCCAGCAGCCCGGGTCCAGGGTTAACTGAAGCTTTCTTT,CASSPGPGLTEAFF
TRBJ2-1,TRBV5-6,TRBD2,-,TGTGCCAGCAGCTTGGAGAACGCGGGAGTTTCCTACAATGAGCAGTTCTTC,CASSLENAGVSYNEQFF
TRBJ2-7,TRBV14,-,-,TGTGCCAGCAGCCAAGTCGCCCATTCCTACGAGCAGTACTTC,CASSQVAHSYEQYF
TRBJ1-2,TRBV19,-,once,TGTGCCAGTAAGGGGCATTACGTCTATGGCTACACCTTC,CASKGHYVYGYTF
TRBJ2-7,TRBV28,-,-,TGTGCCAGCAGTTTAATGGGCCAGGGGTTCAACTACGAGCAGTACTTC,CASSLMGQGFNYEQYF
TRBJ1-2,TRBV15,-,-,TGTGCCACCAGTCCCCCCGGGACGGTCTATGGCTACACCTTC,CATSPPGTVYGYTF
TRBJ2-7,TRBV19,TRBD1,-,TGTGCCAGTAGTGGACTCAGGGACAGGACCTACGAGCAGTACTTC,CASSGLRDRTYEQYF
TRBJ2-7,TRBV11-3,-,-,TGTGCCAGCAGCTTAAGGGGCGGGCCGGGTGAGCAGTACTTC,CASSLRGGPGEQYF
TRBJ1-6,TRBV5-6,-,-,TGTGCCAGCAGCTCAAGACAGACCAGCTCCTATAATTCACCCCTCCACTTT,CASSSRQTSSYNSPLHF
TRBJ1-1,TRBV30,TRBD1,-,TGTGCCTGGATTCAGGGGGCGAACACTGAAGCTTTCTTT,CAWIQGANTEAFF
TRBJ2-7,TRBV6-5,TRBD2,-,TGTGCCAGCAGCTCCGGGACTAGCGACTACGAGCAGTACTTC,CASSSGTSDYEQYF
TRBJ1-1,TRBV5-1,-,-,TGCGCCAGCAGCTTGGTTGGACAGCGTAACACTGAAGCTTTCTTT,CASSLVGQRNTEAFF
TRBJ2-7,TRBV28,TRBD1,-,TGTGCCAGCAGTTCAACCGGGACAGGGGGCTACGAGCAGTACTTC,CASSSTGTGGYEQYF
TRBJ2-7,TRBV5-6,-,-,TGTGCCAGCAGCCCTTCGCAGGGGGGGTACGAGCAGTACTTC,CASSPSQGGYEQYF
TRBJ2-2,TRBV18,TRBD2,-,TGTGCCAGCTCGCGCCTAGCGGGAGGGCCATCGTTCAACACCGGGGAGCTGTTTTTT,CASSRLAGGPSFNTGELFF
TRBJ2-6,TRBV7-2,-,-,TGTGCCAGCAGCGCCCTATCTGGGGCCAACGTCCTGACTTTC,CASSALSGANVLTF
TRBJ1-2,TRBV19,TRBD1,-,TGTGCCAGTAGTCGACAGGGGGCTGAGGGCTACACCTTC,CASSRQGAEGYTF
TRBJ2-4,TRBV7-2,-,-,TGTGCCAGCAGGATGACAGGGGAGGGGCGTCAAAACATTCAGTACTTC,CASRMTGEGRQNIQYF
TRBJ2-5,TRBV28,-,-,TGTGCCAGCAGTTTGACTCTTCAAGAGACCCAGTACTTC,CASSLTLQETQYF
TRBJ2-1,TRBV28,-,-,TGTGCCAGCGGGGCACTAGGTAGCAATGAGCAGTTCTTC,CASGALGSNEQFF
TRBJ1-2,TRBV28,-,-,TGTGCCAGCAGTTCGTCAGGAGACTATGGCTACACCTTC,CASSSSGDYGYTF
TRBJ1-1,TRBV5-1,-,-,TGCGCCAGCAGCTTGGATGGCAGACCGTCCACTGAAGCTTTCTTT,CASSLDGRPSTEAFF
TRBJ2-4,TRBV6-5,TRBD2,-,TGTGCCACCCTGGGACTAGCGGGTGACATTCAGTACTTC,CATLGLAGDIQYF
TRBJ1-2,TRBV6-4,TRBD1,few,TGTGCCACAAGGACAGGCGGGGGCTACACCTTC,CATRTGGGYTF
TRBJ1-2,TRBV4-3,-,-,TGCGCCAGCAGCCTTGGTGAGATATCTGGCTACACCTTC,CASSLGEISGYTF
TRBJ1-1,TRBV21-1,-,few,TGTGCCCCTAAGGATCAGGGTGGCACTGAAGCTTTCTTT,CAPKDQGGTEAFF
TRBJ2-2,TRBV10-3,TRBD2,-,TGTGCCATCAGTGAAGGACTAGCGGGAGTCCCCGGGGCCGGGGAGCTGTTTTTT,CAISEGLAGVPGAGELFF
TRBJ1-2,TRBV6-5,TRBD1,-,TGTGCCAGCAGTTACTCGCTACATAGGGGGCTTGGCTACACCTTC,CASSYSLHRGLGYTF
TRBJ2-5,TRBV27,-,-,TGTGCCAGCAGTTTTCCCGAGGCAGGGCCTCAAGAGACCCAGTACTTC,CASSFPEAGPQETQYF
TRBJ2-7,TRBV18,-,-,TGTGCCAGCTCACGTCCAGGGGCCGAGCAGTACTTC,CASSRPGAEQYF
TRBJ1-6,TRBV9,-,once,TGTGCCAGCAGCGTCGGACTGGCGGATTCACCCCTCCACTTT,CASSVGLADSPLHF
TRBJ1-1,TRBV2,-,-,TGTGCCAGCACTCGACAGAGGAACACTGAAGCTTTCTTT,CASTRQRNTEAFF
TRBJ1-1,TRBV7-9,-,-,TGTGCCAGCAGCTTCCCTCGGGTCACTGAAGCTTTCTTT,CASSFPRVTEAFF
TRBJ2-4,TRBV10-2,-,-,TGCGCCAGCAGCGCCCTCAATAGAACCAAAAACATTCAGTACTTC,CASSALNRTKNIQYF
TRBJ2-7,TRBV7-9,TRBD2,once,TGTGCCAGCAGCCCGACTAGCGGGAGAGGTTACGAGCAGTACTTC,CASSPTSGRGYEQYF
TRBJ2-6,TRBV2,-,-,TGTGCCAGCAGTGGGTCCGGCTCTGGGGCCAACGTCCTGACTTTC,CASSGSGSGANVLTF
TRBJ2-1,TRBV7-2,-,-,TGTGCCAGCAGCCTCCAAGCCTCGAGCTCCTACAATGAGCAGTTCTTC,CASSLQASSSYNEQFF
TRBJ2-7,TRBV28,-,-,TGTGCCAGCAGCCCTGGACAGATTAGCTCCTACGAGCAGTACTTC,CASSPGQISSYEQYF
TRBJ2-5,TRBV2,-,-,TGTGCCAGCAGGCCAGGACCCCAAGAGACCCAGTACTTC,CASRPGPQETQYF
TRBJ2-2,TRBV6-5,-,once,TGTGCCAGCAGACTCAGGGGGGCCGGGGAGCTGTTTTTT,CASRLRGAGELFF
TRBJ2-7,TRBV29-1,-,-,TGCAGCGTTAGAAGGCAGGTCGGTTACGAGCAGTACTTC,CSVRRQVGYEQYF
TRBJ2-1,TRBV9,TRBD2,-,TGTGCCAGCAGCCCAGGGACTAGCGGGATCCGCCACAATGAGCAGTTCTTC,CASSPGTSGIRHNEQFF
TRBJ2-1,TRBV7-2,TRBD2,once,TGTGCCAGCAGCTTAGGTAGCGGGGTTTACAATGAGCAGTTCTTC,CASSLGSGVYNEQFF
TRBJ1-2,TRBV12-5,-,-,TGTGCTAGTGGTCCCCCTGGTGGCTACACCTTC,CASGPPGGYTF
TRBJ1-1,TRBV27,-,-,TGTGCCAGCAGTTTATCGTACGGGGGATACACTGAAGCTTTCTTT,CASSLSYGGYTEAFF
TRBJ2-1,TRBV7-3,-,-,TGTGCCAGCAGTCGACTAGTTTCGTCGTTCAATGAGCAGTTCTTC,CASSRLVSSFNEQFF
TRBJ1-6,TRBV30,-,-,TGTGCCTGGAGTATTGCCGGGAAAAGTTCACCCCTCCACTTT,CAWSIAGKSSPLHF
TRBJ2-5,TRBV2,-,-,TGTGCCAGCAGCGGACCGGTCCAAGAGACCCAGTACTTC,CASSGPVQETQYF